This TCR delta chain is from a study of gamma-delta T cells after stem cell transplantation. Unmatched junction bases numbered 12, after V lost 1 base and J lost 2 bases. The CDR3 is made up of 21 amino acids. From germline, CDR1 is GEAIGNYY and CDR2 EKD. Comments on this clone: It differs at one base from a far larger clone, so likely a read error.

TCRdb fed the RT-PCR reads into CATT to redo clone calling. Of about 2,900 delta-chain clones in the sample, around 30% were seen once. Sequencing input: gamma-delta T cells. The genes are TRDV2 and TRDJ3; 11 nucleotides align to TRDD3. The receptor comes from a human donor. It is not recorded whose cells these are; they may come from a transplant donor. CDR3 bases: TGTGCCTGTGACACGCCTGGAAGTGGGGGATACGCCGCCTGGGACACCCGACAGATGTTTTTC. Its protein product is CACDTPGSGGYAAWDTRQMFF.